This is a list of T cell receptor beta chains from one sample in a study of blood T cell repertoires in COVID-19. Sequenced by immunoSEQ multiplex PCR; TCRdb stores in-frame clones only, minus some. The sample shows approximately 670,000 clones, 85% to 90% of them seen only once. Sequencing was done on a sample of peripheral blood. The receptors stem from a woman aged 18-35 years with acute or convalescent COVID-19. CDR3s include the opening cysteine and the closing phenylalanine or tryptophan. A D gene is named only where the DNA matches it firmly. Clone size is shown for a subset of rows, as once, few, many or a class of expanded clone.

TRBV19	-	14	TRBJ1-5	TRBD1	CASVRDRTYQPQHF	TGTGCCAGTGTCCGGGACAGGACGTATCAGCCCCAGCATTTT
TRBV19	-	17	TRBJ2-3	TRBD2	CASSTPTSGVPGDTQYF	TGTGCCAGTAGTACCCCGACTAGCGGGGTCCCGGGGGATACGCAGTATTTT
TRBV6-5	-	13	TRBJ1-2	-	CASRRTERYGYTF	TGTGCCAGCAGACGGACAGAGCGCTATGGCTACACCTTC
TRBV6-5	-	15	TRBJ1-1	TRBD1	CASSPDRGRDTEAFF	TGTGCCAGCAGTCCGGACAGGGGGCGCGACACTGAAGCTTTCTTT
TRBV2	-	15	TRBJ1-5	-	CASRDDGSSNQPQHF	TGTGCCAGCAGGGATGACGGGTCTAGCAATCAGCCCCAGCATTTT
TRBV27	-	15	TRBJ1-6	TRBD1	CASSLYDRDNSPLHF	TGTGCCAGCAGTTTATACGACAGGGATAATTCACCCCTCCACTTT
TRBV27	-	15	TRBJ1-1	TRBD1	CASNRPGQGKTEAFF	TGTGCCAGCAACAGACCAGGACAGGGAAAGACTGAAGCTTTCTTT
TRBV6-6	-	17	TRBJ1-5	TRBD1	CASSPDRGLLGNQPQHF	TGTGCCAGCAGTCCTGACAGGGGCCTCTTGGGCAATCAGCCCCAGCATTTT
TRBV19	once	15	TRBJ1-2	-	CASSSSLAGRYGYTF	TGTGCCAGTAGTAGCTCCCTGGCAGGGCGCTATGGCTACACCTTC
TRBV2	-	19	TRBJ1-5	TRBD1	CASSVAGQGAGRDNQPQHF	TGTGCCAGCAGTGTGGCCGGACAGGGGGCGGGGAGGGACAATCAGCCCCAGCATTTT
TRBV29-1	-	11	TRBJ1-2	-	CSVESGNGYTF	TGCAGCGTTGAATCCGGGAATGGCTACACCTTC
TRBV5-1	-	23	TRBJ1-3	-	CASSLAEGQTGGTLESSGNTIYF	TGCGCCAGCAGCTTGGCCGAGGGACAAACGGGTGGGACCCTGGAGAGCTCTGGAAACACCATATATTTT
TRBV6-5	-	11	TRBJ2-3	-	CASTGMDTQYF	TGTGCCAGCACAGGGATGGATACGCAGTATTTT
TRBV19	-	14	TRBJ2-1	TRBD1	CASSIGQGVNEQFF	TGTGCCAGTAGTATAGGACAGGGGGTCAATGAGCAGTTCTTC